The clone carrying this TCR beta chain showed up many times. Its antigen remains unknown. This specimen comes from a study of T cells after yellow fever vaccination. Points from the study as a whole: Post-booster samples contained most primary-vaccination clones (around 95% CD4, almost 90% CD8). The study found a weaker secondary response that peaked faster, day 5 versus 15.

MiXCR was run by TCRdb on the 5' RACE reads, yielding one entry per CDR3 protein. The sample carries some 160,000 distinct CDR3 sequences, around 7.2% recorded once. CDR1 and CDR2 (germline): SGHTA, FQGNSA. The CDR3 has 16 residues. Trimming took 3 bases from V and 5 from J; bases not matched to a gene: 9. The chain employs TRBV7-2 and TRBJ2-5; 10 bases fit TRBD2. The starting material was CD4+ T cells sorted from PBMCs, obtained 4 to 5 days after the first yellow fever vaccination. This clonotype was obtained from a young man who received the YFV17D yellow fever vaccine. CDR3 nucleotides: TGTGCCAGCAGCTTTGACTCCAGCGGGGGGGCGGAGACCCAGTACTTC. It codes for CASSFDSSGGAETQYF.